Below, 19 T cell receptor beta chains from the same sample are listed, as sequenced in a study of blood T cell repertoires in COVID-19. Here immunoSEQ multiplex PCR was the method, and the copy in TCRdb shows in-frame clones only, minus some. The sample has 200,000 to 250,000 clones; 70% to 90% are singletons. Sample: peripheral blood. The source of these receptors is a woman between 18 and 29 years old who had recovered from COVID-19.

This clone was recorded only once. V and J are TRBV7-6 and TRBJ2-2; 8 bases are shared with TRBD1. The CDR3 loop spans 17 amino acids. The V and J ends lost 5 bases and 3 bases, in that order; junction bases with no gene match: 11. In germline, CDR1 is SGHVS, CDR2 FNYEAQ. CDR3: CASSAVQGEKDTGELFF. The CDR3 coding sequence is TGTGCCAGCAGCGCTGTACAGGGGGAGAAGGACACCGGGGAGCTGTTTTTT.

The chain is built from TRBV9 and TRBJ2-7; D possibly corresponds to TRBD2 (5 bases). CDR1 and CDR2 from the germline V gene are SGDLS and YYNGEE. CDR3 length: 15 amino acids. The V gene lost 0 bases and the J gene lost 0 bases, with 10 bases spanning the gap. The DNA of the CDR3 is TGTGCCAGCAGCGTAGCTTTGGGAGACTCCTACGAGCAGTACTTC. It encodes CASSVALGDSYEQYF.

The chain links TRBV7-2 to TRBJ2-7; 12 bases match TRBD2. CDR3 length: 17 residues. The ends lost 2 bases at V and 6 bases at J; junction bases unmatched: 11. The germline V gene has CDR1 SGHTA and CDR2 FQGNSA. The CDR3 protein is CASSLLAPTTSGSEQYF. The CDR3 DNA is TGTGCCAGCAGCTTATTAGCCCCCACGACTAGCGGGAGCGAGCAGTACTTC.

In its sample, this clone was seen a few times. The chain has TRBV6-5 and TRBJ2-7, with 9 bases matching TRBD2. This CDR3 comprises 14 residues. V trimming: 7 bases; J trimming: 1 base; junction bases outside the gene matches: 5. Germline V gene lookup returns CDR1 MNHEY and CDR2 SVGAGI. CDR3 DNA sequence: TGTGCCAGCACCCCGGGACTAGCTTCCTACGAGCAGTACTTC. This gives the protein CASTPGLASYEQYF.

The chain recombines TRBV19 with TRBJ1-1, with D perhaps matching TRBD1 (5 bases). V gave up 7 bases and J gave up 6 bases, with 15 bases separating them. CDR1 LNHDA and CDR2 SQIVND come from the germline V gene (reference sequence). The CDR3 is made up of 13 amino acids. As DNA, the CDR3 is TGTGCCAGTATCACAGGTTCTTACGCTGAAGCTTTCTTT. It yields the protein CASITGSYAEAFF.

The DNA of the CDR3 is TGTGCCAGCTCACAGCGGACAGGGATGAACACTGAAGCTTTCTTT. This sequence encodes CASSQRTGMNTEAFF. The genes are TRBV18 and TRBJ1-1; TRBD1 agrees at 8 bases. Germline V CDR1 and CDR2: KGHSH, LQKENI. With V trimmed by 4 bases and J by 0 bases, 4 bases remained unmatched. This CDR3 region has 15 residues. The full variable domain, rest sourced from reference TRBV18 and TRBJ1-1, is NAGVMQNPRHLVRRRGQEARLRCSPMKGHSHVYWYRQLPEEGLKFMVYLQKENIIDESGMPKERFSAEFPKEGPSILRIQQVVRGDSAAYFCASSQRTGMNTEAFFGQGTRLTVV.

Notes on this clone: The same CDR3 also results from other DNA sequences found in this sample. The V and J genes are TRBV7-9 and TRBJ2-5; no reliable D call. This CDR3 spans 12 amino acids. CDR1 SEHNR and CDR2 FQNEAQ come from the germline V gene (reference sequence). V shed 0 bases and J shed 5 bases, with 4 bases lying between them. The chain's CDR3 is CASSLAAETQYF. CDR3 DNA sequence: TGTGCCAGCAGCTTAGCGGCTGAGACCCAGTACTTC.

The rearrangement joins TRBV10-3 to TRBJ2-3, with 7 bases aligning to TRBD2. The CDR3 covers 14 residues. Germline trimming cut 2 bases from V and 3 bases from J; bases unmatched to any gene: 2. Germline V CDR1 and CDR2: ENHRY, SYGVKD. DNA of the CDR3: TGTGCCATCAGTGAGGTGGGGGGGACAGATACGCAGTATTTT. As protein: CAISEVGGTDTQYF.

The chain joins TRBV13 to TRBJ2-1, with 7 positions matching TRBD2. In germline, CDR1 is PRHDT, CDR2 FYEKMQ (reference sequence). The CDR3 runs 15 residues. V lost 3 bases to trimming and J lost 5 bases; unmatched junction nucleotides: 7. The CDR3 region has the DNA TGTGCCAGCAGCTTTAGGAGAGCGGGACACAATGAGCAGTTCTTC. Its protein is CASSFRRAGHNEQFF.

The genes are TRBV5-4 and TRBJ2-5; 8 bases agree with TRBD1. The J segment lost 4 bases and the V segment lost 2 bases, leaving 4 bases of the junction unmatched. The length of the CDR3 is 14 residues. From germline, CDR1 is SGHNT and CDR2 YYREEE (reference sequence). CDR3 amino acids: CASSFQGAGETQYF. CDR3 nucleotide sequence: TGTGCCAGCAGCTTCCAGGGGGCGGGAGAGACCCAGTACTTC. Using reference TRBV5-4 and TRBJ2-5 for the parts outside the CDR3, the full variable domain is ETGVTQSPTHLIKTRGQQVTLRCSSQSGHNTVSWYQQALGQGPQFIFQYYREEENGRGNFPPRFSGLQFPNYSSELNVNALELDDSALYLCASSFQGAGETQYFGPGTRLLVL.

The chain combines TRBV5-1 with TRBJ1-5; no reliable D call. This CDR3 is 14 amino acids long. Trimming left V 1 base short and J 3 bases short, with 8 bases between. Germline V gene lookup returns CDR1 SGHRS and CDR2 YFSETQ. DNA for the CDR3: TGCGCCAGCAGCTTGTCGGGAGCCAATCAGCCCCAGCATTTT. The encoded protein is CASSLSGANQPQHF.

The chain combines TRBV13 with TRBJ2-5; 9 bases are shared with TRBD2. Trimming at V came to 0 bases and at J to 1 base, leaving 3 bases not matched to a gene. Germline V CDR1 and CDR2: PRHDT, FYEKMQ (reference sequence). CDR3 length: 16 residues. Written as DNA, the CDR3 is TGTGCCAGCAGCTTAGGGACTAGCGGATCCCAAGAGACCCAGTACTTC. Amino acid sequence: CASSLGTSGSQETQYF.

This clone was seen a single time. The V and J genes are TRBV5-1 and TRBJ2-1, with 9 bases aligning to TRBD2. The CDR3 runs 15 residues. Per germline, CDR1 SGHRS and CDR2 YFSETQ. V gave up 1 base and J gave up 9 bases; unmatched junction bases: 8. CDR3 residues: CASSLTSGRSIEQFF. CDR3 DNA sequence: TGCGCCAGCAGCTTGACAAGCGGGAGGTCGATTGAGCAGTTCTTC.

A few counts support this clone. The chain links TRBV6-2 or TRBV6-3 to TRBJ2-7; no reliable D call. Trimming shortened V by 2 bases and J by 4 bases, and 3 bases separated the two germline ends. Germline V gene sequence: CDR1 MNHEY, CDR2 SVGEGT. The CDR3 covers 11 residues. CDR3 sequence reads: CASSYAYEQYF. CDR3 nucleotides: TGTGCCAGCAGTTACGCGTACGAGCAGTACTTC.

The V gene is TRBV2, the J gene TRBJ2-1; possible D gene TRBD2, 7 bases. Germline values: CDR1 SNHLY, CDR2 FYNNEI. The V end lost 5 bases, the J end lost 2 bases, and 16 bases lay between the germline ends. The length of the CDR3 is 16 residues. CDR3 loop: CASSPGGGAPYNEQFF. In DNA, the CDR3 is TGTGCCAGCAGTCCAGGAGGGGGGGCGCCCTACAATGAGCAGTTCTTC.

V usage is TRBV10-1 and J usage is TRBJ2-5; the D gene is possibly TRBD2 (6 bases). Trimming removed 2 bases from V and 4 bases from J, with 8 bases in between. The CDR3 is 13 amino acids. The V gene's germline CDR1 is WNHNN and CDR2 SYGVQD (reference sequence). The CDR3 region is CASSEGGRETQYF. CDR3 sequence (DNA): TGCGCCAGCAGTGAGGGGGGGAGAGAGACCCAGTACTTC.

This clone was recorded a few times. This chain connects TRBV19 to TRBJ1-1; weak D call: TRBD1 (6 bases). V was trimmed by 1 base and J by 4 bases, leaving 13 bases between them. Germline V lookup: CDR1 LNHDA, CDR2 SQIVND (reference sequence). The CDR3 contains 15 residues. Here the CDR3 reads CASSIVAGASTEAFF. The DNA for the CDR3 is TGTGCCAGTAGTATAGTTGCGGGGGCGAGCACTGAAGCTTTCTTT.

The V gene is TRBV6-6, the J gene TRBJ2-5; TRBD1 matches 11 bases. This CDR3 contains 15 residues. The ends lost 5 bases at V and 4 bases at J; junction bases unmatched: 6. Germline V CDR1 and CDR2: MNHNY, SVGAGI (reference sequence). The CDR3: CASSPGTGGGETQYF. In DNA form, the CDR3 reads TGTGCCAGCAGTCCCGGGACAGGGGGAGGAGAGACCCAGTACTTC.

The CDR3 nucleotides are TGTGCCAGCAGCCAAGATAAGGGCGGGAGGGCCTTTGGCGAGCAGTACTTC. Protein: CASSQDKGGRAFGEQYF. The chain joins TRBV4-2 to TRBJ2-7, with 9 bases matching TRBD2. V was pared by 0 bases and J by 6 bases, with 12 bases of the junction left unmatched. Per the germline V gene, CDR1 is LGHNA and CDR2 is YNFKEQ. The CDR3 is made up of 17 amino acids.